The 9 T cell receptor beta chains listed next were all sequenced from one sample in a study of blood T cells in healthy people across ages. With a J-beta primer mix and a sample-barcoded 5' primer, a second PCR ran roughly 6 to 12 cycles. Using its own MiXCR run on the 5' RACE reads, TCRdb lists one record per CDR3 protein. The repertoire includes 600,000 to 850,000 distinct CDR3 sequences, more than 40% of them detected once, and approximately 22% sits in the top ten. Sequencing was done on a sample of blood. The receptors here all came from a woman in her sixties in good health.

The V gene is TRBV20-1, the J gene TRBJ1-5, with 7 positions matching TRBD1. The CDR3 spans 15 residues. V trimming: 3 bases; J trimming: 6 bases; junction bases outside the gene matches: 11. The V gene's germline CDR1 is DFQATT and CDR2 SNEGSKA (reference sequence). The CDR3 region is CSASPGAGGTQPQHF. CDR3 in DNA: TGCAGTGCTAGCCCCGGTGCAGGGGGTACTCAGCCCCAGCATTTT.

This chain uses TRBV7-2 with TRBJ2-1; 8 bases are shared with TRBD2. From germline, CDR1 is SGHTA and CDR2 FQGNSA. Unmatched junction bases numbered 3, after V lost 1 base and J lost 4 bases. The CDR3 has 15 amino acids. The CDR3 spells CASSLVGGEYNEQFF. DNA for the CDR3: TGTGCCAGCAGCTTAGTCGGGGGGGAGTACAATGAGCAGTTCTTC.

The rearrangement joins TRBV7-2 to TRBJ1-5; D remains ambiguous. The V end lost 2 bases, the J end lost 6 bases, and 8 bases lay between the germline ends. Germline V gene lookup returns CDR1 SGHTA and CDR2 FQGNSA. The CDR3 runs 13 residues. For the CDR3, the DNA is TGTGCCAGCAGCTTACACGAAAGTCAGCCCCAGCATTTT. It is translated as CASSLHESQPQHF.

This clonotype occurred a few times. The CDR3 is CASSEYPTGNQETQYF. In DNA form, the CDR3 reads TGTGCCAGCAGTGAATATCCAACGGGGAACCAAGAGACCCAGTACTTC. The chain carries TRBV2 and TRBJ2-5, with D possibly TRBD2 on 5 matching bases. V was pared by 2 bases and J by 0 bases, with 13 bases between. CDR1 is SNHLY and CDR2 is FYNNEI in the germline V gene. The length of the CDR3 is 16 residues.

In regard to this clonotype: Germline and junction disagree at one end, which may indicate a read error. The gene calls are TRBV4-1 and TRBJ2-1, with 7 bases that match TRBD2. The CDR3 totals 17 residues. Germline V lookup: CDR1 MGHRA, CDR2 YSYEKL. The CDR3: CASSPEVAGASYNEQFF. The CDR3 region has the DNA TGCGCCAGCAGCCCCGAGGTGGCGGGAGCCTCCTATAATGAGCAGTTCTTC.

This chain uses TRBV5-1 with TRBJ2-5, with 10 bases fitting TRBD2. J gave up 4 bases and V 1 base, and 13 bases lay outside the gene matches. The CDR3 runs 18 residues. Germline V gene lookup returns CDR1 SGHRS and CDR2 YFSETQ. In nucleotides, the CDR3 is TGCGCCAGCAGCTTGCACCGCAGGCTAGCGGGAGATAGAGAGACCCAGTACTTC. It translates to CASSLHRRLAGDRETQYF.

The table lists this clonotype with many counts. The CDR3 region is CASSQDWGGPAFEQYF. DNA for the CDR3: TGCGCCAGCAGCCAAGATTGGGGGGGCCCAGCTTTCGAGCAGTACTTC. The chain joins TRBV4-1 to TRBJ2-7; maybe TRBD2 (7 bases). V was clipped by 0 bases and J by 6 bases, with 18 bases between them. Germline CDR1 reads MGHRA; CDR2 reads YSYEKL. The CDR3 contains 16 residues.

The genes are TRBV20-1 and TRBJ2-5; the D gene is possibly TRBD2 (6 bases). Looked up from germline, CDR1 is DFQATT and CDR2 is SNEGSKA (reference sequence). The CDR3 sequence is 14 residues long. Trimming stripped 5 bases from V and 5 bases from J, with 18 bases between. The CDR3: CSAGFEGSGETQYF. For the CDR3, the DNA is TGCAGTGCTGGCTTCGAGGGAAGCGGGGAGACCCAGTACTTC.

The rearrangement uses TRBV28 and TRBJ2-3, with D unclear. CDR1 MDHEN and CDR2 SYDVKM come from the germline V gene. Trimming removed 4 bases from V and 0 bases from J, with 11 bases in between. The CDR3 has 15 residues. DNA for the CDR3: TGTGCCAGCAGTTACCAACCCGCTAGCACAGATACGCAGTATTTT. It codes for CASSYQPASTDTQYF.